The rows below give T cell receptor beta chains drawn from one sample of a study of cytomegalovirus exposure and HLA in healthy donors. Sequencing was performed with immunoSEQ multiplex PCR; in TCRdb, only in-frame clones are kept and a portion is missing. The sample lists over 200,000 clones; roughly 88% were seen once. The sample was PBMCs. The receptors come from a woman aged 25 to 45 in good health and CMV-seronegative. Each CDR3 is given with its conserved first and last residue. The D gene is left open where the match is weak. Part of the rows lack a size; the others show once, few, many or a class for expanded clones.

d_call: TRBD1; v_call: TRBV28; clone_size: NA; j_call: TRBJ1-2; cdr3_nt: TGTGCCAGCAGTTTCTCCATTGGACAGGGGGGAGGTCTGGGCTATGGCTACACCTTC; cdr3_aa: CASSFSIGQGGGLGYGYTF
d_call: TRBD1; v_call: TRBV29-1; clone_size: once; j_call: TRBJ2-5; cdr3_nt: TGCAGCGCGTCGGGACAGTTCAAAGAGACCCAGTACTTC; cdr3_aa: CSASGQFKETQYF
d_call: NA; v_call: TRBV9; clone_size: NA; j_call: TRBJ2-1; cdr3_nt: TGTGCCAGCAGCCCAGGCCAGGAGTGGATGGTTTACAATGAGCAGTTCTTC; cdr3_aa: CASSPGQEWMVYNEQFF
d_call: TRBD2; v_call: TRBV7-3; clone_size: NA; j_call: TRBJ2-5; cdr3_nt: TGTGCCAGCAGCTTAACTCCCAATCTAGCGGGTGGTATGTCCCAGTACTTC; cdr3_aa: CASSLTPNLAGGMSQYF
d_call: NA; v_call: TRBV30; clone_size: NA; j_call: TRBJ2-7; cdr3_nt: TGTGCCTGGAGTGTACTAGGTCAGGGGTATAGAGCGCAGTACTTC; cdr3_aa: CAWSVLGQGYRAQYF
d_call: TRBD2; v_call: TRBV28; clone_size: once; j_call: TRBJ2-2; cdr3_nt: TGTGCCAGTAGACGAGCGGGAGACGGTGATACCGGGGAGCTGTTTTTT; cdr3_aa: CASRRAGDGDTGELFF
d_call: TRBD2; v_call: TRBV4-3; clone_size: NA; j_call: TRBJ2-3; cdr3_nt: TGCGCCAGCAGCCAACCAACTTACGGACTAGCGGGAGGGAACACAGATACGCAGTATTTT; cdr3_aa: CASSQPTYGLAGGNTDTQYF
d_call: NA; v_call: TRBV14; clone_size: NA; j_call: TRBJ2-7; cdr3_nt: TGTGCCAGCAGCCAAGATCTCCCAGGGCTTTACTACGAGCAGTACTTC; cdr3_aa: CASSQDLPGLYYEQYF
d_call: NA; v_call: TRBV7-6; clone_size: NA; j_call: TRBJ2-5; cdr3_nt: TGTGCCAGCAGCCCCGAACCCCCGGGATATTTGCTAGAGACCCAGTACTTC; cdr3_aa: CASSPEPPGYLLETQYF
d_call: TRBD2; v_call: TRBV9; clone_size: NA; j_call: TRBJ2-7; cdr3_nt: TGTGCCAGCAGCGCCTCTGGGGTAGCGGGATCCTACGAGCAGTACTTC; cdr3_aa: CASSASGVAGSYEQYF
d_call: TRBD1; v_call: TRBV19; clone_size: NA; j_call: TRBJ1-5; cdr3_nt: TGTGCCAGTCGGGACAGGGCGGGCAATCAGCCCCAGCATTTT; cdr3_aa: CASRDRAGNQPQHF
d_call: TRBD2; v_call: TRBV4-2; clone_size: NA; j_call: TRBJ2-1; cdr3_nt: TGTGCCAGCAGGCCAAGCGGGAGTCCCTACAATGAGCAGTTCTTC; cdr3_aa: CASRPSGSPYNEQFF
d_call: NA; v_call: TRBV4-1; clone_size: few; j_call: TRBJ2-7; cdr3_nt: TGCGCCAGCAGCAGGGTCGGCTCCTACGAGCAGTACTTC; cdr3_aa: CASSRVGSYEQYF
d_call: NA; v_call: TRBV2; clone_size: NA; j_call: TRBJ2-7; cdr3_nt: TGTGCCAGCAGTGTACCGGGGTACGAGCAGTACTTC; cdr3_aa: CASSVPGYEQYF
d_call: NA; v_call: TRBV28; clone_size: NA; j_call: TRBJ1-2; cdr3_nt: TGTGCCAGCAGGAGTCCTACCTATGGCTACACCTTC; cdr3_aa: CASRSPTYGYTF
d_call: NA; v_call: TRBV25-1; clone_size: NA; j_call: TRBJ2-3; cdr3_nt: TGTGCCAGCACCCCGGCGGGTGCAGATACGCAGTATTTT; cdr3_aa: CASTPAGADTQYF
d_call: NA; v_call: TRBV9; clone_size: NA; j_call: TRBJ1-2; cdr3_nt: TGTGCCAGCGCCGTCGGGGACCTAATTAACTATGGCTACACCTTC; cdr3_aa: CASAVGDLINYGYTF
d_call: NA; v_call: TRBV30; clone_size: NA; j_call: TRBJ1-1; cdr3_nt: TGTGCCTGGGAGCCGGGGGGCGGCACTGAAGCTTTCTTT; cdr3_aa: CAWEPGGGTEAFF
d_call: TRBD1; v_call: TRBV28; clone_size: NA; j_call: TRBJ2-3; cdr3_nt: TGTGCCAGCAGTTTAACGGGGTCGGGGACAGGGGCTTCTGGTACGCAGTATTTT; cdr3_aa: CASSLTGSGTGASGTQYF
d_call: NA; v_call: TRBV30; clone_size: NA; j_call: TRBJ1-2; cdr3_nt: TGTGCCTGGAGTGTACAGCTAGGTGATGGCTACACCTTC; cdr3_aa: CAWSVQLGDGYTF
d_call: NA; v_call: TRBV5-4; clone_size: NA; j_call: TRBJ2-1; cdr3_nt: TGTGCCAGCAGCTTGGTGGCAGGGAAATACAATGAGCAGTTCTTC; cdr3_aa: CASSLVAGKYNEQFF
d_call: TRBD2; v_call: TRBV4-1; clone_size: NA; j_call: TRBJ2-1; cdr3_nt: TGCGCCAGCAGCCACACTAGCGGGCATGAGCAGTTCTTC; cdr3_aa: CASSHTSGHEQFF
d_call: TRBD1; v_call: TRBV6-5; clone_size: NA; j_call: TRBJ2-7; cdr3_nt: TGTGCCAGCAGTTGGACAGGGTCGGTCTACGAGCAGTACTTC; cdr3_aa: CASSWTGSVYEQYF
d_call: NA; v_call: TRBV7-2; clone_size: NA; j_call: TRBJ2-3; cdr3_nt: TGTGCCAGCAGCAATCGACGGCTCTCTAGCACAGATACGCAGTATTTT; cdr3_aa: CASSNRRLSSTDTQYF
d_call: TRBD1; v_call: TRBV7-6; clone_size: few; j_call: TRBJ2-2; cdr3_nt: TGTGCCAGCAGCCCCGGACAGGGGGCTTACACCGGGGAGCTGTTTTTT; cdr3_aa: CASSPGQGAYTGELFF
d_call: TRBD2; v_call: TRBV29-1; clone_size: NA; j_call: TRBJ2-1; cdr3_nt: TGCAGCGTTGAGAGCGGGAGGGGCCAGTTCTTC; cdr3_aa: CSVESGRGQFF
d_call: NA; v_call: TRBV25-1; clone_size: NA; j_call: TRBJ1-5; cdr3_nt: TGTGCCAGCAGTGAATATGACGACAGAAATCAGCCCCAGCATTTT; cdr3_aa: CASSEYDDRNQPQHF
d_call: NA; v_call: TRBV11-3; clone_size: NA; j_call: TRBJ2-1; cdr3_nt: TGTGCCAGCAGCACTCAGTCCTACAATGAGCAGTTCTTC; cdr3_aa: CASSTQSYNEQFF
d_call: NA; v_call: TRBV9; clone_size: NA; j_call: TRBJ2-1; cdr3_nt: TGTGCCAGCAGCGTTCGCGGGGCCTCCTACAATGAGCAGTTCTTC; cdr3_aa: CASSVRGASYNEQFF
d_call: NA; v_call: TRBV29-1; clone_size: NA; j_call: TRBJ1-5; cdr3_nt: TGCAGCGTTGGCGGCTTAGAGGGGCAGCCCCAGCATTTT; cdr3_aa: CSVGGLEGQPQHF
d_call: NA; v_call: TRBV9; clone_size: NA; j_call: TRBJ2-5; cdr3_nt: TGTGCCAGCAGCGTAGGGTCAGGGGCGTTACAAGAGACCCAGTACTTC; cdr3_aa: CASSVGSGALQETQYF
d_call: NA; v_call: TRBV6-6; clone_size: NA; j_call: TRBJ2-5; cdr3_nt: TGTGCCAGCAGTGCCGGGAAAGAGACCCAGTACTTC; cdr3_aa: CASSAGKETQYF
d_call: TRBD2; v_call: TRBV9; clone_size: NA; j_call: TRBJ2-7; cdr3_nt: TGTGCCAGCAGCGACGGGACTAGCGGAACTCCCTACGAGCAGTACTTC; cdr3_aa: CASSDGTSGTPYEQYF
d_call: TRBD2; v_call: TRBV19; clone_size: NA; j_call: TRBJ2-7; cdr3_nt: TGTGCCAGTAGTTTCGGGACTAGCGGGATTAGCGAGCAGTACTTC; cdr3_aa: CASSFGTSGISEQYF
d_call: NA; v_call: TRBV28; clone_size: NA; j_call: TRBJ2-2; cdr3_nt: TGTGCCAGCAGTTTGGCCCCCGGGGAGCTGTTTTTT; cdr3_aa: CASSLAPGELFF
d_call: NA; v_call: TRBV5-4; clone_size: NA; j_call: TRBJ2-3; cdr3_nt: TGTGCCAGCAGCAGGACCGGGACCATTTTAGATACGCAGTATTTT; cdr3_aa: CASSRTGTILDTQYF
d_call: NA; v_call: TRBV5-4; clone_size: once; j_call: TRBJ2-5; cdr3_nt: TGTGCTATATCCCAAGACGCGGGGACCCAGTACTTC; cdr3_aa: CAISQDAGTQYF
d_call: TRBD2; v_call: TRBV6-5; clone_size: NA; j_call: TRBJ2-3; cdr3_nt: TGTGCCAGCAAGCCTGCGGGAGGTCCTCACGGGCAGTATTTT; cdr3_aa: CASKPAGGPHGQYF
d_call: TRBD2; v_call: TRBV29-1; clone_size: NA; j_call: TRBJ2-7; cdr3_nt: TGCAGCGTTGAAGTCGGACTAGCGGGAGGGAACTCCTACGAGCAGTACTTC; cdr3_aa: CSVEVGLAGGNSYEQYF
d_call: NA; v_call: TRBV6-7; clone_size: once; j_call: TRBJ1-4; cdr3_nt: TGTGCCAGCAGTTACCGAAGTCCGACGGCTTTTAATGAAAAACTGTTTTTT; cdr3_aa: CASSYRSPTAFNEKLFF
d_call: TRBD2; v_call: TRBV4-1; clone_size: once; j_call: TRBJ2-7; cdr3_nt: TGCGCCAGCAGCCCCCTCCTAGCGGGAGGCCACGAGCAGTACTTC; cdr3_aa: CASSPLLAGGHEQYF